The 10 T cell receptor beta chains listed next were all sequenced from one sample in a study of blood T cells in healthy people across ages (dated by TCRdb to the mid-2010s). Libraries came from 5' RACE. The sample was run on an Illumina HiSeq 2500. A second roughly 7 to 12 cycle PCR used a sample-barcoded 5' primer and a J-beta primer mix. TCRdb passed the public sequencing reads through fastp at Q25 and MiXCR, retaining productive beta sequences. Each entry merges the rows of one CDR3 protein and shows their most common DNA and genes. This sample comprises about 1.5 million distinct CDR3 sequences, less than 45% of them detected only once. The ten largest make up just over 4% of the sample. Sequencing input: blood. The receptors originated from a woman younger than 35 in good health.

Comment on this clonotype: A much larger clonotype is one base distant, so this may be a read error. The chain combines TRBV12-3 or TRBV12-4 with TRBJ2-5, with 9 positions matching TRBD2. V shed 8 bases and J 11 bases; nucleotides not matched to a gene: 15. The CDR3 totals 14 residues. This CDR3 is CASYSGRLGNEQYF. The CDR3 DNA reads TGTGCCAGCTATAGCGGGAGACTCGGCAATGAGCAGTACTTC.

This clonotype came up once. V usage is TRBV12-3 or TRBV12-4 and J usage is TRBJ2-5; TRBD2 matches 13 bases. TRBJ2-7 explains the end of the DNA better; the J call may be wrong. The CDR3 has 15 amino acids. The CDR3: CASSGTSGITREQYF. As DNA, the CDR3 is TGTGCCAGCAGTGGGACTAGCGGGATTACGCGCGAGCAGTACTTC.

DNA for the CDR3: TGTGCCAGCAGTGAAGCGCGACTTGTTTACGAGCAGTACTTC. The encoded protein is CASSEARLVYEQYF. The chain has TRBV2 and TRBJ2-4; no firm D call. The J call may be in error: the DNA end matches TRBJ2-7 better. This CDR3 region has 14 residues. Germline V gene sequence: CDR1 SNHLY, CDR2 FYNNEI.

The V call is TRBV29-1, the J call TRBJ2-7, with D perhaps given as TRBD1 or TRBD2 (5 bases each). Germline CDR1 SQVTM, CDR2 ANQGSEA. V lost 6 bases to trimming and J lost 7 bases, with 16 bases between them. The CDR3 is 12 amino acids. CDR3 protein: CSVTGANNEQYF. CDR3 DNA: TGCAGCGTGACCGGGGCGAACAATGAGCAGTACTTC.

The sample holds a few counts of this clonotype. V usage is TRBV7-2 and J usage is TRBJ1-2, with a weak D call TRBD1 (6 bases). The CDR3 length is 14 residues. V was pared by 3 bases and J by 5 bases, with 13 bases between. CDR1 and CDR2 from the germline V gene are SGHTA and FQGNSA. Written as DNA, the CDR3 is TGTGCCAGCAGCTTGGACAGCTCAATATATGGCTACACCTTC. It is translated as CASSLDSSIYGYTF.

V gene TRBV20-1 combines with J gene TRBJ1-2; weak D call: TRBD1 (6 bases). The germline V gene has CDR1 DFQATT and CDR2 SNEGSKA (reference sequence). The length of the CDR3 is 13 residues. The V gene lost 6 bases and the J gene lost 5 bases, with 16 bases spanning the gap. CDR3 sequence (DNA): TGCAGTGCGACAGACTTAAGGGGGTATGGCTACACCTTC. Its protein product is CSATDLRGYGYTF.

V gene TRBV10-3 combines with J gene TRBJ2-1, with D unclear. Germline loops: CDR1 ENHRY, CDR2 SYGVKD. CDR3 length: 16 amino acids. The ends were cut back, 1 base at V and 0 bases at J, with 10 bases in the middle. CDR3 residues: CAISEFGTTSYNEQFF. DNA for the CDR3: TGTGCCATCAGTGAGTTTGGCACAACCTCCTACAATGAGCAGTTCTTC.

A few counts support this clonotype. V usage is TRBV5-4 and J usage is TRBJ2-5; D possibly corresponds to TRBD1 (6 bases). The J call may be faulty, since TRBJ2-7 better matches the DNA end. The CDR3 loop spans 14 amino acids. The V gene's germline CDR1 is SGHNT and CDR2 YYREEE (reference sequence). CDR3 sequence (DNA): TGTGCCAGCAGCAGATACGGACAGACCGACGAGCAGTACTTC. Translation: CASSRYGQTDEQYF.

This clonotype has more than one count but fewer than ten. The chain has TRBV29-1 and TRBJ1-5, with 7 positions matching TRBD1. V lost 5 bases to trimming and J lost 3 bases; unmatched junction nucleotides: 4. This CDR3 region has 13 residues. Germline CDR1 SQVTM, CDR2 ANQGSEA. CDR3 amino acids: CSVKTGYNQPQHF. CDR3 in DNA: TGCAGCGTTAAGACAGGGTACAATCAGCCCCAGCATTTT.

The sample holds a few counts of this clonotype. The V gene is TRBV7-8, the J gene TRBJ2-4; D tentatively fits TRBD1 or TRBD2 (5 bases each). Trimming cost V 5 bases and J 13 bases, with 15 bases left between them. The CDR3 covers 12 residues. CDR1 is SGHVS and CDR2 is FQNEAQ in the germline V gene. This CDR3 reads CASSRLLGEQYF. The CDR3, as DNA: TGTGCCAGCAGCCGACTGTTAGGGGAGCAGTACTTC.